These 31 T cell receptor beta chains share one sample of origin, sequenced in a study of blood T cell repertoires in COVID-19. Produced via immunoSEQ multiplex PCR; TCRdb's table is partial and in-frame only. The sample holds roughly 39,000 clones; roughly nine tenths are singletons and the top ten take roughly 19%. Sequencing was performed on peripheral blood. The receptors were gathered from a man in his fifties in a cohort sampled during active COVID-19.

This chain uses TRBV9 with TRBJ1-3, with D unresolved. V shed 3 bases and J shed 8 bases, with 9 bases lying between them. The germline V gene has CDR1 SGDLS and CDR2 YYNGEE. CDR3 length equals 12 residues. The CDR3 sequence: CASSDKSDTIYF. The CDR3 DNA reads TGTGCCAGCAGCGACAAATCTGACACCATATATTTT.

The chain has TRBV13 and TRBJ2-5, with 8 bases fitting TRBD2. Germline V gene sequence: CDR1 PRHDT, CDR2 FYEKMQ (reference sequence). This CDR3 has 16 residues. V lost 0 bases, J lost 1 base, and 4 bases stayed unmatched. The CDR3 DNA is TGTGCCAGCAGCTTAGGGCTAGCGGGTCTCCAAGAGACCCAGTACTTC. Translating it yields CASSLGLAGLQETQYF.

The chain is built from TRBV19 and TRBJ1-1, with 7 nucleotides matching TRBD1. The ends lost 4 bases at V and 2 bases at J; junction bases unmatched: 4. The germline gives CDR1 LNHDA, CDR2 SQIVND (reference sequence). There are 14 residues in the CDR3. CDR3 region: CASSKGTANTEAFF. The CDR3 DNA reads as TGTGCCAGTAGTAAGGGGACAGCAAACACTGAAGCTTTCTTT.

This chain links TRBV5-1 with TRBJ1-5, with 7 bases fitting TRBD1. Germline CDR1 reads SGHRS; CDR2 reads YFSETQ. The CDR3 loop spans 15 amino acids. V was pared by 0 bases and J by 7 bases, with 7 bases of the junction left unmatched. The CDR3 bases are TGCGCCAGCAGCTTGGGGGACAGTTTTGACCAGCCCCAGCATTTT. The encoded protein is CASSLGDSFDQPQHF.

V gene TRBV18 combines with J gene TRBJ2-3, with 8 bases fitting TRBD2. Per the germline V gene, CDR1 is KGHSH and CDR2 is LQKENI. Trimming took 0 bases from V and 0 from J; bases not matched to a gene: 2. The CDR3 has 16 residues. The CDR3 region is CASSPPSGVSTDTQYF. The CDR3 DNA is TGTGCCAGCTCACCACCTAGCGGGGTTAGCACAGATACGCAGTATTTT. The full variable domain, rest sourced from reference TRBV18 and TRBJ2-3, is NAGVMQNPRHLVRRRGQEARLRCSPMKGHSHVYWYRQLPEEGLKFMVYLQKENIIDESGMPKERFSAEFPKEGPSILRIQQVVRGDSAAYFCASSPPSGVSTDTQYFGPGTRLTVL.

The V call is TRBV5-1, the J call TRBJ2-1; 10 positions match TRBD1. The germline gives CDR1 SGHRS, CDR2 YFSETQ. CDR3 length equals 16 residues. Germline trimming cut 0 bases from V and 0 bases from J; bases unmatched to any gene: 0. DNA for the CDR3: TGCGCCAGCAGCTTGGGGGACAGGGGCTCCTACAATGAGCAGTTCTTC. Amino acids: CASSLGDRGSYNEQFF.

The rearrangement uses TRBV20-1 and TRBJ1-4, with 7 bases matching TRBD1. Germline V gene sequence: CDR1 DFQATT, CDR2 SNEGSKA (reference sequence). The CDR3 has 11 amino acids. CDR3 sequence: CGGQQNEKLFF. Here the CDR3 DNA reads TGCGGGGGACAGCAAAATGAAAAACTGTTTTTT.

The J gene is TRBJ2-1, the V gene TRBV5-1; TRBD2 is a possible D gene (6 bases). The CDR3 has 16 residues. Germline CDR1 and CDR2: SGHRS and YFSETQ. The germline V and J ends were trimmed by 0 bases and 0 bases, with 10 bases remaining between them. The CDR3 nucleotides are TGCGCCAGCAGCTTGGGCGACGGGAGCTCCTACAATGAGCAGTTCTTC. Translation: CASSLGDGSSYNEQFF.

The chain recombines TRBV27 with TRBJ2-5, with 7 bases matching TRBD1. Germline CDR1 is MNHEY and CDR2 is SMNVEV (reference sequence). V shed 3 bases and J 4 bases; nucleotides not matched to a gene: 2. The CDR3 runs 13 residues. The chain's CDR3 is CASSFRDRETQYF. DNA of the CDR3: TGTGCCAGCAGTTTCCGGGACAGAGAGACCCAGTACTTC.

The chain recombines TRBV4-3 with TRBJ2-7, with TRBD1 identical over 11 bases. Germline V lookup: CDR1 LGHNA, CDR2 YSLEER. The CDR3 loop spans 16 amino acids. With V trimmed by 1 base and J by 6 bases, 8 bases remained unmatched. CDR3 amino acids: CASSQGPGQGESEQYF. As DNA, the CDR3 is TGCGCCAGCAGCCAAGGCCCGGGACAGGGGGAATCCGAGCAGTACTTC.

V gene TRBV7-8 combines with J gene TRBJ1-1, with D unclear. This CDR3 contains 13 residues. Per the germline V gene, CDR1 is SGHVS and CDR2 is FQNEAQ. V was shortened by 2 bases and J by 1 base, with 5 bases between the two germline ends. CDR3: CASSLQRNTEAFF. The CDR3 DNA reads as TGTGCCAGCAGCTTACAGCGGAACACTGAAGCTTTCTTT.

The chain links TRBV12-5 to TRBJ2-7, with a possible D match to TRBD2 (5 bases). The V end was cut by 7 bases, the J end by 0 bases, with 13 bases between. The CDR3 totals 14 residues. The germline gives CDR1 LGHNT, CDR2 FRNRAP. The CDR3 nucleotides are TGTGCTAGTGTAGCGACTACGAGCTCCTACGAGCAGTACGTC. This translates into CASVATTSSYEQYV.

This clone rates as medium-sized. The DNA for the CDR3 is TGCGCCAGCAGCTTGGTGAGGGCTTCCTACAATGAGCAGTTCTTC. This encodes CASSLVRASYNEQFF. The chain recombines TRBV5-1 with TRBJ2-1, with a tentative D call TRBD2 (5 bases). CDR3 length: 15 amino acids. V lost 0 bases to trimming and J lost 1 base, with 8 bases between them. Germline lookup yields CDR1 SGHRS and CDR2 YFSETQ.

The V call is TRBV7-9, the J call TRBJ1-5; maybe TRBD1 (6 bases). CDR1 and CDR2 (germline): SEHNR, FQNEAQ (reference sequence). The CDR3 has 16 residues. V lost 1 base and J lost 2, with 12 bases in between. The CDR3 DNA sequence: TGTGCCAGCAGCTTAGAACAGGGTTCGGGCAATCAGCCCCAGCATTTT. Residues: CASSLEQGSGNQPQHF.

The DNA of the CDR3 is TGTGCCAGCAGGAGGGGGGACTATTCCTACGAGCAGTACTTC. Amino acids: CASRRGDYSYEQYF. The chain employs TRBV2 and TRBJ2-7; maybe TRBD2 (7 bases). Germline V gene data show CDR1 as SNHLY and CDR2 as FYNNEI. This CDR3 region has 14 residues. Trimming removed 6 bases from V and 1 base from J, with 13 bases in between.

Only one count was recorded for this clone. The gene calls are TRBV19 and TRBJ2-1, with TRBD2 matching over 9 bases. CDR1 is LNHDA, CDR2 SQIVND, per germline (reference sequence). V shed 7 bases, J shed 9 bases, and the junction held 10 bases outside the gene matches. This CDR3 region has 14 residues. CDR3: CASIVSGGLREQFF. The CDR3 region has the DNA TGTGCCAGTATCGTTAGCGGGGGCTTACGTGAGCAGTTCTTC.

This clone was seen a handful of times. The chain recombines TRBV11-2 with TRBJ2-1, with TRBD1 as a possible D gene (6 bases). Between the trimmed V and J ends, which lost 1 base and 7 bases, there was a span of 14 bases. The CDR3 contains 15 residues. In germline, CDR1 is SGHAT, CDR2 FQNNGV. CDR3 sequence reads: CASSLVRGLSNEQFF. The CDR3 coding sequence is TGTGCCAGCAGCTTAGTCAGGGGCCTCTCGAATGAGCAGTTCTTC.

The V call is TRBV27, the J call TRBJ2-5; possible D gene TRBD2, 7 bases. CDR3 length: 16 amino acids. CDR1 MNHEY and CDR2 SMNVEV come from the germline V gene (reference sequence). Trimming stripped 2 bases from V and 4 bases from J, with 17 bases between. The CDR3 spells CASSLRGTTGSETQYF. As DNA, the CDR3 is TGTGCCAGCAGTTTACGTGGGACTACAGGGTCAGAGACCCAGTACTTC.

The genes are TRBV7-8 and TRBJ2-7; 9 nucleotides line up with TRBD2. CDR3 length equals 14 residues. J gave up 4 bases and V 5 bases, and 6 bases lay outside the gene matches. The V gene's germline CDR1 is SGHVS and CDR2 FQNEAQ. CDR3 coding DNA: TGTGCCAGCAGCGTGGGGGCGGGGGGGTACGAGCAGTACTTC. Translating it yields CASSVGAGGYEQYF. Full variable domain (missing parts from reference TRBV7-8 and TRBJ2-7): GAGVSQSPRYKVAKRGQDVALRCDPISGHVSLFWYQQALGQGPEFLTYFQNEAQLDKSGLPSDRFFAERPEGSVSTLKIQRTQQEDSAVYLCASSVGAGGYEQYFGPGTRLTVT.

J is TRBJ2-2 and V is TRBV14; perhaps TRBD2 as D (6 bases). V was pared by 0 bases and J by 5 bases, with 10 bases between. The CDR3 has 15 amino acids. Germline V lookup: CDR1 SGHDN, CDR2 FVKESK. The CDR3 region is CASSQESGVTGELFF. CDR3 DNA sequence: TGTGCCAGCAGCCAAGAATCGGGGGTAACCGGGGAGCTGTTTTTT.

The J gene is TRBJ2-7, the V gene TRBV28; 8 bases map to TRBD1. V lost 2 bases to trimming and J lost 6 bases; unmatched junction nucleotides: 6. Germline assignment: CDR1 MDHEN and CDR2 SYDVKM. This CDR3 spans 14 amino acids. The CDR3 DNA follows: TGTGCCAGCAGTTTACTGGACAGGGTGTTCGAGCAGTACGTC. Its translation: CASSLLDRVFEQYV.

The chain recombines TRBV27 with TRBJ2-5, with D possibly TRBD2 on 5 matching bases. The CDR3 has 18 residues. Trimming stripped 1 base from V and 3 bases from J, with 21 bases between. The germline CDR1 and CDR2 sequences are MNHEY and SMNVEV (reference sequence). Written as DNA, the CDR3 is TGTGCCAGCAGTTTATGGCCCGAGGCCCCCCGAGCGGAAGAGACCCAGTACTTC. Translated: CASSLWPEAPRAEETQYF.

V is TRBV4-1 and J is TRBJ2-3, with 11 bases fitting TRBD2. The germline V gene has CDR1 MGHRA and CDR2 YSYEKL. This CDR3 has 18 amino acids. V lost 3 bases to trimming and J lost 4 bases; unmatched junction nucleotides: 12. The CDR3 sequence is CASSQTTGTSGLADTQYF. CDR3 nucleotides: TGCGCCAGCAGCCAGACTACCGGGACTAGCGGCCTGGCAGATACGCAGTATTTT.

This clone has only one observation. The chain's CDR3 is CASSLTGGLVSGYTF. In DNA form, the CDR3 reads TGTGCCAGCAGTCTGACAGGGGGCCTTGTGAGTGGCTACACCTTC. V is TRBV27 and J is TRBJ1-2; 10 nucleotides line up with TRBD1. After removal of 5 bases from V and 7 bases from J, the junction contained 10 bases not matched to a gene. The CDR3 is 15 residues long. Germline V gene sequence: CDR1 MNHEY, CDR2 SMNVEV (reference sequence).

The rearrangement links TRBV10-1 to TRBJ1-4; 10 bases line up with TRBD1. CDR1 is WNHNN and CDR2 is SYGVQD in the germline V gene (reference sequence). The CDR3 runs 18 residues. V gave up 9 bases and J gave up 0 bases; unmatched junction bases: 13. In DNA, the CDR3 is TGCGCCAGGCCCCCGGGGGACAGGGGCGCGGCAACTAATGAAAAACTGTTTTTT. Its translation: CARPPGDRGAATNEKLFF.

The chain recombines TRBV5-6 with TRBJ2-5; D uncertain. Germline CDR1 reads SGHDT; CDR2 reads YYEEEE. CDR3 size: 15 residues. Between the trimmed V and J ends, which lost 0 bases and 0 bases, there was a span of 9 bases. The CDR3 region is CASSLGPGYQETQYF. In DNA, the CDR3 is TGTGCCAGCAGCTTGGGGCCCGGGTACCAAGAGACCCAGTACTTC.

Only one count was recorded for this clone. J is TRBJ2-5 and V is TRBV30; D possibly matches TRBD1 or TRBD2 (6 bases each). The CDR3 runs to 13 residues. V was trimmed by 5 bases and J by 4 bases, leaving 14 bases between them. Per the germline V gene, CDR1 is GTSNPN and CDR2 is SVGIG (reference sequence). CDR3 DNA: TGTGCCTGGGGCGGGACATGGGGAGAGACCCAGTACTTC. Its protein is CAWGGTWGETQYF.

The chain employs TRBV2 and TRBJ2-2; the D gene is possibly TRBD1 (6 bases). The CDR3 is 16 residues long. From germline, CDR1 is SNHLY and CDR2 FYNNEI. Trimming shortened V by 4 bases and J by 4 bases, and 16 bases separated the two germline ends. DNA of the CDR3: TGTGCCAGCAGTGGGGGGCAGGTAGGGGCCACCGGGGAGCTGTTTTTT. Protein: CASSGGQVGATGELFF.

The V gene is TRBV5-4, the J gene TRBJ2-3; the match to TRBD2 covers 8 bases. CDR3 length equals 13 residues. The J segment lost 0 bases and the V segment lost 10 bases, leaving 4 bases of the junction unmatched. From germline, CDR1 is SGHNT and CDR2 YYREEE (reference sequence). CDR3 in DNA: TGTGCCGTCCAGCGGGAGAGCACAGATACGCAGTATTTT. Translated: CAVQRESTDTQYF.

CDR3 sequence: CAWTIIEDRPKTEAFF. The CDR3 nucleotides read TGTGCCTGGACCATTATCGAGGACAGACCGAAAACTGAAGCTTTCTTT. V usage is TRBV30 and J usage is TRBJ1-1; TRBD1 is a possible D gene (6 bases). V was shortened by 4 bases and J by 5 bases, with 23 bases between the two germline ends. Germline V gene sequence: CDR1 GTSNPN, CDR2 SVGIG (reference sequence). CDR3 length: 16 amino acids.

This clone was counted between two and nine times. The chain combines TRBV19 with TRBJ2-1; 11 positions agree with TRBD2. The CDR3 totals 16 residues. Unmatched junction bases numbered 5, after V lost 6 bases and J lost 1 base. CDR1 is LNHDA, CDR2 SQIVND, per germline (reference sequence). The CDR3 bases are TGTGCCAGTAGCACGGGACTAGCGGTATCCTACAATGAGCAGTTCTTC. This gives the protein CASSTGLAVSYNEQFF.